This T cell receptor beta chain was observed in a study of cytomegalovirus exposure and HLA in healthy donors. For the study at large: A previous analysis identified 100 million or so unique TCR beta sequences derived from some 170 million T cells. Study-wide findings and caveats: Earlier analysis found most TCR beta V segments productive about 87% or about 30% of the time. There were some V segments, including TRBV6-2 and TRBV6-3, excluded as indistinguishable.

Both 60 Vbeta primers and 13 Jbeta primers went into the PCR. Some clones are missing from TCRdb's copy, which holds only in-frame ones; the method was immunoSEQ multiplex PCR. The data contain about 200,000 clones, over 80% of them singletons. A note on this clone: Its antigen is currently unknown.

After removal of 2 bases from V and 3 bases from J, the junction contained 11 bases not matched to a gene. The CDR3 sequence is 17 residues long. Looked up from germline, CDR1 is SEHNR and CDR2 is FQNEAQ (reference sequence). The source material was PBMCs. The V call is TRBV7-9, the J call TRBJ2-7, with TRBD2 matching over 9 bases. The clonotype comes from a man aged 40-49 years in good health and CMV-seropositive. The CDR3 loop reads CASSLPGGSGSLYEQYF. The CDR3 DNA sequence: TGTGCCAGCAGCTTACCGGGCGGTAGCGGGAGTCTCTACGAGCAGTACTTC.